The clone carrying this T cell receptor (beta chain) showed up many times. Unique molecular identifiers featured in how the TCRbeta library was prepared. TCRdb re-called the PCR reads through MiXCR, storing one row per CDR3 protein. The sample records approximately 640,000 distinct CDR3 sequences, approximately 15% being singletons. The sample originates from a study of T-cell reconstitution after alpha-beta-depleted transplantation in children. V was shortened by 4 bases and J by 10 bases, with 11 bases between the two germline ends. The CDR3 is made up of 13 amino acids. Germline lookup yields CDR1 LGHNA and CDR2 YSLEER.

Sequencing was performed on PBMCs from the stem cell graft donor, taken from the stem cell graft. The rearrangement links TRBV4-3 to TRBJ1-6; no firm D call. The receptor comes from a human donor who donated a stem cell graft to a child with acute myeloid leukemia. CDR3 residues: CASSPQRTSPLHF. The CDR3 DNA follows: TGCGCCAGCAGCCCGCAGCGGACCTCACCCCTCCACTTT.